This T cell receptor beta chain was recorded in a study of blood T cell repertoires in COVID-19. Across the study: Nucleic acid was either cDNA or gDNA, and it came from T cells, B-cell-depleted T cells, or PBMCs.

As handled by the study authors: Amplification with reference gene primers provided the estimates of nucleated cell counts. Some clones are missing from TCRdb's copy, which holds only in-frame ones; the method was immunoSEQ multiplex PCR. The DNA was the basis for D and trimming; V, J and clone size are from that table. The sample yields 250,000 or so clones, around nine tenths seen once. Participants in the exposed group had met a COVID-19 case in the 2 weeks before joining the study. Sequenced sample: PBMCs or T cells enriched from blood (not recorded which). The TCR was taken from a woman aged 40 to 50 who had been exposed to COVID-19.

Here the CDR3 reads CATSDSMNTEAFF. CDR3 bases: TGTGCCACCAGTGATTCAATGAACACTGAAGCTTTCTTT. This chain links TRBV24-1 with TRBJ1-1; D uncertain. From germline, CDR1 is KGHDR and CDR2 SFDVKD. The CDR3 covers 13 residues. The germline V and J ends were trimmed by 2 bases and 0 bases, with 3 bases remaining between them.